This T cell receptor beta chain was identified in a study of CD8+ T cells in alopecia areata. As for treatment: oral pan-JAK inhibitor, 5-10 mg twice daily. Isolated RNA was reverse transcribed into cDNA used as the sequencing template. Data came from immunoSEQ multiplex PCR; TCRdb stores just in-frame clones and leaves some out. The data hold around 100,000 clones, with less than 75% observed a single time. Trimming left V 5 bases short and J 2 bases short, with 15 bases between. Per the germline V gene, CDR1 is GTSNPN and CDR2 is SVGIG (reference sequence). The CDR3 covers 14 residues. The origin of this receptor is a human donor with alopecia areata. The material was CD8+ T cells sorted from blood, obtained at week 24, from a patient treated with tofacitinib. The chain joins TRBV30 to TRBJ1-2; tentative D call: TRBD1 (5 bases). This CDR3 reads CAWFKSRDNYGYTF. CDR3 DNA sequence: TGTGCCTGGTTCAAGTCCCGGGACAACTATGGCTACACCTTC.